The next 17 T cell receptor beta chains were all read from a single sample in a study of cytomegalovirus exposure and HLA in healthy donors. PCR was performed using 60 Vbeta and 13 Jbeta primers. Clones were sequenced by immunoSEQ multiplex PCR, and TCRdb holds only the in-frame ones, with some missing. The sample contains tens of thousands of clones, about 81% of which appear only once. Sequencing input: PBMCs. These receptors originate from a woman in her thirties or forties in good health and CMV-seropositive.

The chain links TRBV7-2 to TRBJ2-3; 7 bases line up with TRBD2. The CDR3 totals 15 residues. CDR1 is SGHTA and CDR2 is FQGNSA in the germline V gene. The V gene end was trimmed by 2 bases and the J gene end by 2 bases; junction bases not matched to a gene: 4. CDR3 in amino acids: CASSLQAGTTDTQYF. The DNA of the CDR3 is TGTGCCAGCAGCTTACAAGCGGGGACCACAGATACGCAGTATTTT.

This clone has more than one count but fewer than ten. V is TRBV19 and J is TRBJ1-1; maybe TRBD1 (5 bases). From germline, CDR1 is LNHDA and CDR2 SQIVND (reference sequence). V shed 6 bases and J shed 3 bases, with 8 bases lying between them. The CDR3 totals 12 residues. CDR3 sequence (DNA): TGTGCCAGTAGGCTGACAGACACTGAAGCTTTCTTT. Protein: CASRLTDTEAFF.

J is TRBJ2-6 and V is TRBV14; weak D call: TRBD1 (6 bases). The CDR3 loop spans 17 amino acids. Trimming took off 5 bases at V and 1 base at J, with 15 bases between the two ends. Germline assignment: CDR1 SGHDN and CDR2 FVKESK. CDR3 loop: CASSSRVGTSGANVLTF. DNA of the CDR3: TGTGCCAGCAGCTCTCGAGTTGGGACATCTGGGGCCAACGTCCTGACTTTC. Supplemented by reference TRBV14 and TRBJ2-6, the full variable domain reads EAGVTQFPSHSVIEKGQTVTLRCDPISGHDNLYWYRRVMGKEIKFLLHFVKESKQDESGMPNNRFLAERTGGTYSTLKVQPAELEDSGVYFCASSSRVGTSGANVLTFGAGSRLTVL.

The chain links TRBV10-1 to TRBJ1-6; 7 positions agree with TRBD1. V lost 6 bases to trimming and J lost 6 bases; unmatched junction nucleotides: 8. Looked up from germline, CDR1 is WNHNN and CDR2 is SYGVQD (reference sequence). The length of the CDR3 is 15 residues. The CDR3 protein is CASSDRQGCNSPLHF. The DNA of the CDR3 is TGCGCCAGCAGCGACCGACAGGGATGTAATTCACCCCTCCACTTT.

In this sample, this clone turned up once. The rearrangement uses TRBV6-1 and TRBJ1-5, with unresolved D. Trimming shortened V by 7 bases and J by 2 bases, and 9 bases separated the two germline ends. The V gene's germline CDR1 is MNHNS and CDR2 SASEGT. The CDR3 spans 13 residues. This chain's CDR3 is CASNDSGNQPQHF. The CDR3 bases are TGTGCCAGCAACGACTCTGGCAATCAGCCCCAGCATTTT.

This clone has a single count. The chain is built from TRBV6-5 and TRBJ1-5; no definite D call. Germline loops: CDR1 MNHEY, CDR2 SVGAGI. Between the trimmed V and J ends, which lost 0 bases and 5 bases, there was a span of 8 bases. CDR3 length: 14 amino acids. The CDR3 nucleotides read TGTGCCAGCAGTTACTCGAGGGCTCATCAGCCCCAGCATTTT. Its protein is CASSYSRAHQPQHF.

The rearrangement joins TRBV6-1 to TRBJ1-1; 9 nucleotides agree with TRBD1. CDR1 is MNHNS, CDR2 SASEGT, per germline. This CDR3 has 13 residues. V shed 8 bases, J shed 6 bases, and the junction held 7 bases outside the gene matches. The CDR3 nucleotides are TGTGCCAGCGTCCAGGACAGGGGTGCTGAAGCTTTCTTT. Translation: CASVQDRGAEAFF.

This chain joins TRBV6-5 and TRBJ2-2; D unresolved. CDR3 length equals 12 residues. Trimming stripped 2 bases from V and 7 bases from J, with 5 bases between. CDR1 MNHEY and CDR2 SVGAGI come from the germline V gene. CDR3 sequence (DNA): TGTGCCAGCAGTTACGAGGACGGGGAGCTGTTTTTT. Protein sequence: CASSYEDGELFF.

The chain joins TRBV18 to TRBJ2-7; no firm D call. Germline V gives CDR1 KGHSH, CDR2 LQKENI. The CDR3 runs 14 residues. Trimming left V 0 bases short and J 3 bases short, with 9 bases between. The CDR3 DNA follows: TGTGCCAGCTCACCACCGGCAGGCCTCTACGAGCAGTACTTC. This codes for CASSPPAGLYEQYF.

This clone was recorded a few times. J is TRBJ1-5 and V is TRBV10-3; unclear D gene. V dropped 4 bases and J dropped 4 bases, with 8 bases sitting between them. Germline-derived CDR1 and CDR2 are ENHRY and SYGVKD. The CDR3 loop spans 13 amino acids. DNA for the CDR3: TGTGCCATCAGTGCCGAGCTTAATCAGCCCCAGCATTTT. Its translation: CAISAELNQPQHF.

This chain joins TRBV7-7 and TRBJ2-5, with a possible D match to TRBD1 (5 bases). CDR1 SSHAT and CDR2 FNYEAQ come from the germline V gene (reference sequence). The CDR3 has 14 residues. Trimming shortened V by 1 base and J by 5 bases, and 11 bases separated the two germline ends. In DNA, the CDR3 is TGTGCCAGCAGCTTAGGCAGGGAAGGCGAGACCCAGTACTTC. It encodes CASSLGREGETQYF.

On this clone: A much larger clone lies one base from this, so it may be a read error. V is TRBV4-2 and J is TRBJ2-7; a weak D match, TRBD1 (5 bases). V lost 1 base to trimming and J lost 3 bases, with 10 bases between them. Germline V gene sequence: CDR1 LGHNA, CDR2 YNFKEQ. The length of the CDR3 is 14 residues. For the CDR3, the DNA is TGTGCCAGCAGCCAAGTTCAGGGAATCTACGAGCAGTACTTC. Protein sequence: CASSQVQGIYEQYF.

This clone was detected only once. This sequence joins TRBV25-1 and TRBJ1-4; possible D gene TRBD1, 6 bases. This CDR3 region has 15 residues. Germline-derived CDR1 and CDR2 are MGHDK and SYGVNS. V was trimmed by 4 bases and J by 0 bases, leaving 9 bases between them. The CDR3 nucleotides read TGTGCCAGCAGTGGCGGACAGTCAACTAATGAAAAACTGTTTTTT. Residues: CASSGGQSTNEKLFF. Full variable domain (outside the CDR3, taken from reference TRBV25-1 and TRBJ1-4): EADIYQTPRYLVIGTGKKITLECSQTMGHDKMYWYQQDPGMELHLIHYSYGVNSTEKGDLSSESTVSRIRTEHFPLTLESARPSHTSQYLCASSGGQSTNEKLFFGSGTQLSVL.

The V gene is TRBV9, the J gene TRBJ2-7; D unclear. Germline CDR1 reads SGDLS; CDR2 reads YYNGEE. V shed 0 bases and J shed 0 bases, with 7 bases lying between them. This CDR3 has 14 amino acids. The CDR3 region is CASSVASSSYEQYF. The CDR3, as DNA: TGTGCCAGCAGCGTAGCCTCTAGCTCCTACGAGCAGTACTTC.

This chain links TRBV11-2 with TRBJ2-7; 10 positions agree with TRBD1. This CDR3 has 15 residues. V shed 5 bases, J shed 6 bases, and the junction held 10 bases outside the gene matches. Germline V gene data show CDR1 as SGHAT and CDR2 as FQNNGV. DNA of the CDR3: TGTGCCAGCAGCCCCGGGACAGGGGACGACCGCGAGCAGTACTTC. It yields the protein CASSPGTGDDREQYF.

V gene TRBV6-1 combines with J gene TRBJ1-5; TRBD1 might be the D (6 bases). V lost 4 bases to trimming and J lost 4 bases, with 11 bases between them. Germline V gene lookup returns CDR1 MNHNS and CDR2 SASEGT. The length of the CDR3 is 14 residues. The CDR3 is CASSGTVVNQPQHF. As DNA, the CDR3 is TGTGCCAGCAGTGGGACAGTTGTTAATCAGCCCCAGCATTTT.

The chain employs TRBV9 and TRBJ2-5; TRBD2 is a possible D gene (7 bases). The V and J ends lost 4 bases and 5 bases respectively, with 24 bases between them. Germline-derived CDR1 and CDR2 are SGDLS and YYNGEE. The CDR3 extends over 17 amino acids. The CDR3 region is CASSPGRGGPSRETQYF. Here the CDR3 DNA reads TGTGCCAGCAGCCCCGGAAGGGGGGGGCCCTCCAGGGAGACCCAGTACTTC.